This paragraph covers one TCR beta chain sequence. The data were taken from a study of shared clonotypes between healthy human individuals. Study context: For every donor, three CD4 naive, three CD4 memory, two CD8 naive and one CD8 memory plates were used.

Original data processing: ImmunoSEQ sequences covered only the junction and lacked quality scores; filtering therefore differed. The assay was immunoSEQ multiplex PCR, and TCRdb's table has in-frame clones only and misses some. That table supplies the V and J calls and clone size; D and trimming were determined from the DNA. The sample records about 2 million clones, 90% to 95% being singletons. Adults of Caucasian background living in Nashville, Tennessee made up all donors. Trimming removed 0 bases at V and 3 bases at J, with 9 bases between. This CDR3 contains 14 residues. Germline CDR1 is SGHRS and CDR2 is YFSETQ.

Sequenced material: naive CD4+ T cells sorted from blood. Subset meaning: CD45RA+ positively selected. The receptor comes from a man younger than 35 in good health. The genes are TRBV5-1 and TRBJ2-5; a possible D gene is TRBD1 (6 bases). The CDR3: CASSLEDREETQYF. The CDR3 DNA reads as TGCGCCAGCAGCTTGGAGGACAGAGAAGAGACCCAGTACTTC.